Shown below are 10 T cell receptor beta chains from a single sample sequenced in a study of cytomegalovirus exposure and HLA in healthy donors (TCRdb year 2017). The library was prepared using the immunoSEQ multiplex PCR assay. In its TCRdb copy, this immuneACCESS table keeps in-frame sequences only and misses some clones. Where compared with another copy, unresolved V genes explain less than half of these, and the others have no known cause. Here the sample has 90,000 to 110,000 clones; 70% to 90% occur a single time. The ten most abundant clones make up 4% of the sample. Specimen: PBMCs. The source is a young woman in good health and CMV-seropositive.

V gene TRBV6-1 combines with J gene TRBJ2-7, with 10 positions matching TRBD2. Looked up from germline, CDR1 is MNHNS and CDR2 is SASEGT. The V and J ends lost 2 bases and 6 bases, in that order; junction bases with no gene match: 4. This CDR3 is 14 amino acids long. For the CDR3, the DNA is TGTGCCAGCAGTGAATACAGCGGGGGGGGCGAGCAGTACTTC. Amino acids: CASSEYSGGGEQYF.

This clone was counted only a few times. The CDR3 DNA reads as TGTGCCAGCAGCGAACAGGACAGTTACTCTGGAAACACCATATATTTT. This gives the protein CASSEQDSYSGNTIYF. The chain carries TRBV9 and TRBJ1-3; tentative D call: TRBD1 (6 bases). This CDR3 contains 16 residues. The germline V and J ends were trimmed by 3 bases and 0 bases, with 13 bases remaining between them. Germline V gene data show CDR1 as SGDLS and CDR2 as YYNGEE.

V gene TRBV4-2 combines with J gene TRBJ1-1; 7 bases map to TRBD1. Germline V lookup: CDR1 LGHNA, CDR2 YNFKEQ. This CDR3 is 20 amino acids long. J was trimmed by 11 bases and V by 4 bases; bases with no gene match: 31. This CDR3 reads CASSLPGRQGPSHDRVGAFF. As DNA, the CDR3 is TGTGCCAGCAGCCTCCCAGGTCGGCAGGGACCTTCCCATGACAGGGTGGGGGCTTTCTTT.

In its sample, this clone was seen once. Here the CDR3 DNA reads TGTGCCAGCACGGGGGATACCTACGAGCAGTACTTC. Its translation: CASTGDTYEQYF. This chain links TRBV28 with TRBJ2-7, with a tentative D call TRBD2 (6 bases). Germline V gives CDR1 MDHEN, CDR2 SYDVKM. The length of the CDR3 is 12 residues. V lost 7 bases, J lost 2 bases, and 9 bases lay in between.

The DNA for the CDR3 is TGTGCCAGCAGAACCGGGACAGGGATGAGCCCGAACACTGAAGCTTTCTTT. Protein: CASRTGTGMSPNTEAFF. The chain links TRBV28 to TRBJ1-1; 9 bases line up with TRBD1. CDR1 is MDHEN and CDR2 is SYDVKM in the germline V gene. With 6 bases clipped from V and 1 base from J, the junction kept 12 bases outside the gene matches. This CDR3 spans 17 amino acids. The complete variable domain, with remaining parts taken from reference TRBV28 and TRBJ1-1, reads DVKVTQSSRYLVKRTGEKVFLECVQDMDHENMFWYRQDPGLGLRLIYFSYDVKMKEKGDIPEGYSVSREKKERFSLILESASTNQTSMYLCASRTGTGMSPNTEAFFGQGTRLTVV.

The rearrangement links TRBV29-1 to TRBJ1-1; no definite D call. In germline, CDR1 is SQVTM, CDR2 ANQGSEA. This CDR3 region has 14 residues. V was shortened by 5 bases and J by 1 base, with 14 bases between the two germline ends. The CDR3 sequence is CSVPRPEGNTEAFF. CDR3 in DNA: TGCAGCGTTCCTCGACCCGAGGGGAACACTGAAGCTTTCTTT. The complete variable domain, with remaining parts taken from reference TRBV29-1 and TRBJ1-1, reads SAVISQKPSRDICQRGTSLTIQCQVDSQVTMMFWYRQQPGQSLTLIATANQGSEATYESGFVIDKFPISRPNLTFSTLTVSNMSPEDSSIYLCSVPRPEGNTEAFFGQGTRLTVV.

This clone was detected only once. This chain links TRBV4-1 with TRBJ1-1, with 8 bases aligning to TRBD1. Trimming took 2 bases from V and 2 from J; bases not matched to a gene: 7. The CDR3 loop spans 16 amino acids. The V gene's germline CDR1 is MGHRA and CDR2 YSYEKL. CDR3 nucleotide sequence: TGCGCCAGCAGCCAAATGGACAGGGATTACAACACTGAAGCTTTCTTT. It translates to CASSQMDRDYNTEAFF.

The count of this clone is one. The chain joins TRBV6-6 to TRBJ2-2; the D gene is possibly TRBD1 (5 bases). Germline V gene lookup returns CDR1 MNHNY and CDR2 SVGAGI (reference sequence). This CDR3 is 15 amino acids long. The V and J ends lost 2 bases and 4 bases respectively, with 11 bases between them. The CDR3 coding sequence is TGTGCCAGCAGTTACCCGGAAGGGGCCACCGGGGAGCTGTTTTTT. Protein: CASSYPEGATGELFF.

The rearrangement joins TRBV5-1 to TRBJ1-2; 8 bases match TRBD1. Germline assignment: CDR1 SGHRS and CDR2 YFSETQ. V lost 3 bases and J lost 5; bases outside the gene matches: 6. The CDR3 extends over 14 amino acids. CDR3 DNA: TGCGCCAGCAGCTCGGGGACAGGTCAGTATGGCTACACCTTC. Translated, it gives CASSSGTGQYGYTF.

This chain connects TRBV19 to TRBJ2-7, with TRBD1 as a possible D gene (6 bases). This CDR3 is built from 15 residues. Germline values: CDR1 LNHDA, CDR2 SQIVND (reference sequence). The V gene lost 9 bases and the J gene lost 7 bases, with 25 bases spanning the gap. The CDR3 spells CASLGGHPPPEEQYF. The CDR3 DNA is TGTGCCAGCCTAGGGGGACACCCCCCCCCTGAAGAGCAGTACTTC.